This paragraph reports one T cell receptor beta chain. The sample holds other DNA sequences that translate to the same CDR3. The source of the sample is a study of blood T cell repertoires in COVID-19. Germline CDR1 reads SGDLS; CDR2 reads YYNGEE. The CDR3 covers 14 residues. The V gene lost 0 bases and the J gene lost 4 bases, with 7 bases spanning the gap. Authors' data handling: Nucleated cell counts were estimated from reference gene primer amplification. TCRdb keeps only in-frame clones here, not all; method: immunoSEQ multiplex PCR. The D gene and trimming were derived from the DNA, and the V and J assignments and clone size from that table. The sample has around 480,000 clones, roughly 88% seen once. In Seattle, patients joined the study during active infection and were tracked longitudinally.

This receptor was identified in a woman between 50 and 59 years old with COVID-19, enrolled during active disease. The chain links TRBV9 to TRBJ1-4; D perhaps matches TRBD1 (5 bases). Sequenced: peripheral blood. The chain's CDR3 is CASSVGGGNEKLFF. Here the CDR3 DNA reads TGTGCCAGCAGCGTAGGCGGGGGTAATGAAAAACTGTTTTTT.